This T cell receptor (beta chain) appears in the sequencing data of a study of Ad26.COV2.S vaccination and SARS-CoV-2 variants. Treatment defined: approximately 18 received Ad26.COV2.S at low or high dose, single or two shots; about 5 received placebo; per-sample allocation not given. Sampling was performed 63 days after the first vaccine or placebo injection. Germline-derived CDR1 and CDR2 are SEHNR and FQNEAQ (reference sequence). Trimming removed 5 bases at V and 0 bases at J, with 17 bases between. This CDR3 has 17 residues. Libraries were prepared by immunoSEQ multiplex PCR; TCRdb keeps only in-frame clonotypes and omits some of them. The sample yields about 410,000 clones, around nine tenths seen once.

The material was peripheral blood, obtained in a trial of Ad26.COV2.S vaccine versus placebo. The TCR was taken from a person aged 18 to 59 who received the Ad26.COV2.S COVID-19 vaccine or a placebo. The V and J genes are TRBV7-9 and TRBJ2-4, with D unclear. Written as DNA, the CDR3 is TGTGCCAGCAGCCTTTTTGGGCATACTACAGCCAAAAACATTCAGTACTTC. Amino acid sequence: CASSLFGHTTAKNIQYF.